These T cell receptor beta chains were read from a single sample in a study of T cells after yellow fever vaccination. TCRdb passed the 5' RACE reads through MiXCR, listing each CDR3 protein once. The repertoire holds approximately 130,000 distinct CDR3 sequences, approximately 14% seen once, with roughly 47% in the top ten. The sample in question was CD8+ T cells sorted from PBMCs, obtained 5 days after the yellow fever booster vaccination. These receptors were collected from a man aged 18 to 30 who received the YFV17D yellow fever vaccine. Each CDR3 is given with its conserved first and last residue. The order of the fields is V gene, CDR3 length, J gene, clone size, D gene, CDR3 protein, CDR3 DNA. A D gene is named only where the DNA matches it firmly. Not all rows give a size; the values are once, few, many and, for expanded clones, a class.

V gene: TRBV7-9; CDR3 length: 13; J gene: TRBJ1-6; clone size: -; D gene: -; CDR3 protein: CASSPGPNSPLHF; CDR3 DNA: TGTGCCAGCAGCCCCGGACCGAACTCACCCCTCCACTTT
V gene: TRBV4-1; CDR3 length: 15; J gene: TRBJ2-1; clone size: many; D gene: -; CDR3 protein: CASSQRLGLYNEQFF; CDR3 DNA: TGCGCCAGCAGCCAGAGACTCGGGCTCTACAATGAGCAGTTCTTC
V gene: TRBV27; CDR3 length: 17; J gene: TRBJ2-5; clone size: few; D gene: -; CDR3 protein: CASSPNWSPGNQETQYF; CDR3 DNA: TGTGCCAGCAGCCCTAATTGGTCTCCAGGGAACCAAGAGACCCAGTACTTC
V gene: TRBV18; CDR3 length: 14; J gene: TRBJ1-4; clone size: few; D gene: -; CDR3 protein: CASSGDPRDEKLFF; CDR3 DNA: TGTGCCAGCTCAGGGGACCCCCGGGATGAAAAACTGTTTTTT
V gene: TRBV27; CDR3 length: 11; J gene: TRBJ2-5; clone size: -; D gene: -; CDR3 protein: CASSALGTQYF; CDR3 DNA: TGTGCCAGCAGCGCCCTGGGGACCCAGTACTTC
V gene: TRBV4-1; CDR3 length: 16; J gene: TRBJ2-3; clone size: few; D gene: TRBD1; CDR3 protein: CASSHEGQGFPDTQYF; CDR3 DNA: TGCGCCAGCAGCCACGAGGGACAGGGGTTCCCAGATACGCAGTATTTT
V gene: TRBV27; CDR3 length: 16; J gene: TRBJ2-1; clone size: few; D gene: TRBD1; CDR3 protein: CASSPLGQGASNEQFF; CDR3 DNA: TGTGCCAGCAGCCCCCTCGGGCAGGGGGCGAGCAATGAGCAGTTCTTC
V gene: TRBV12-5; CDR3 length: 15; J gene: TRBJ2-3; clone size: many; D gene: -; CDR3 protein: CASGLHDPEVDTQYF; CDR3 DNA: TGTGCTAGTGGTTTGCACGATCCAGAGGTAGATACGCAGTATTTT
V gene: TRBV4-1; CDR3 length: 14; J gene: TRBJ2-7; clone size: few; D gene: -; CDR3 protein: CASSQDRGASEQYF; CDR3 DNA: TGCGCCAGCAGCCAAGATCGGGGGGCGAGCGAGCAGTACTTC
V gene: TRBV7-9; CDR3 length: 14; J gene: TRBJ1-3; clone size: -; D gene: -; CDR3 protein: CASSLSGTGNTIYF; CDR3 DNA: TGTGCCAGCAGCCTTTCCGGGACCGGAAACACCATATATTTT
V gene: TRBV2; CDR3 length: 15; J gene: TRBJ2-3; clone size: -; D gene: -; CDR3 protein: CATMYQDTGTDTQYF; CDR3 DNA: TGTGCCACCATGTATCAGGACACGGGCACAGATACGCAGTATTTT
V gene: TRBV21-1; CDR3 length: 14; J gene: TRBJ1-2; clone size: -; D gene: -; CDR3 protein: CASSKAARLYGYTF; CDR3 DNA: TGTGCCAGCAGCAAAGCAGCACGGCTCTATGGCTACACCTTC
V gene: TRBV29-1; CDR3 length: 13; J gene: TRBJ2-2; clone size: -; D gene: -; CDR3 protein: CSVAGINTGELFF; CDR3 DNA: TGCAGCGTTGCCGGGATCAACACCGGGGAGCTGTTTTTT
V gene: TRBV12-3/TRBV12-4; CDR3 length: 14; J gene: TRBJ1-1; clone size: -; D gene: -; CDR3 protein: CASSHSWGETEAFF; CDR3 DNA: TGTGCCAGCAGTCATAGCTGGGGAGAAACTGAAGCTTTCTTT
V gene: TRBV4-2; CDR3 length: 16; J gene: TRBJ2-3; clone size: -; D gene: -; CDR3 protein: CASSQDRGGPTDTQYF; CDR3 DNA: TGTGCCAGCAGCCAAGACCGCGGGGGCCCCACAGATACGCAGTATTTT
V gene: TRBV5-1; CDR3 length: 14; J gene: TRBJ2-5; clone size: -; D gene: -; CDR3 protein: CASSFSEGGETQYF; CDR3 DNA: TGCGCCAGCAGCTTCTCGGAGGGAGGAGAGACCCAGTACTTC
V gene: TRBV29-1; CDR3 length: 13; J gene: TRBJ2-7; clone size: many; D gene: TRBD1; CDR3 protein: CSAGQGTTYEQYF; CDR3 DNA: TGCAGCGCCGGACAGGGAACAACCTACGAGCAGTACTTC